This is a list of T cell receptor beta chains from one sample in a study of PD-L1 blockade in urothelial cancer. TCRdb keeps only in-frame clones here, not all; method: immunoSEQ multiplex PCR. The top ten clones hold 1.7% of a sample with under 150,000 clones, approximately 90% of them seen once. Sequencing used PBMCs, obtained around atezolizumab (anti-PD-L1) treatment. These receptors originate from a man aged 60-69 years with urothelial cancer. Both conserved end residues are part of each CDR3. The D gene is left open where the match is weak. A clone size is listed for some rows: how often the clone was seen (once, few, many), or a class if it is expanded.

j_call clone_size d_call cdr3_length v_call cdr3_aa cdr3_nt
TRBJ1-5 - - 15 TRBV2 CASRDGRGRNQPQHF TGTGCCAGCAGGGACGGGAGGGGCCGCAATCAGCCCCAGCATTTT
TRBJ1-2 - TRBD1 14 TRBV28 CASGTSTGATGYTF TGTGCCAGTGGGACATCGACAGGGGCAACTGGCTACACCTTC
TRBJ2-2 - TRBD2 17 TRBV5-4 CASSGTSGFANTGELFF TGTGCCAGCTCCGGGACTAGCGGGTTCGCGAACACCGGGGAGCTGTTTTTT
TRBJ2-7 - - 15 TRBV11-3 CASSPSQGPTYEQYF TGTGCCAGCAGCCCCAGTCAGGGCCCCACCTACGAGCAGTACTTC
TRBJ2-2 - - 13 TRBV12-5 CASGLSNSGELFF TGTGCTAGTGGTTTAAGTAACAGCGGGGAGCTGTTTTTT
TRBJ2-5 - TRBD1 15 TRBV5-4 CASSGTGGGEETQYF TGTGCCAGCAGCGGGACAGGGGGCGGGGAGGAGACCCAGTACTTC
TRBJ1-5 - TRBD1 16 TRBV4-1 CASSQGQGARNQPQHF TGCGCCAGCAGCCAAGGTCAGGGGGCCCGCAATCAGCCCCAGCATTTT
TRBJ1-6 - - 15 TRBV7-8 CASSSGSSYNSPLHF TGTGCCAGCAGCTCGGGGAGCTCCTATAATTCACCCCTCCACTTT
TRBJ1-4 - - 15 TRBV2 CASSKGQRQNEKLFF TGTGCCAGCAGTAAAGGACAGCGACAAAATGAAAAACTGTTTTTT
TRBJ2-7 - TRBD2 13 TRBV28 CASRTSGAYEQYF TGTGCCAGCCGGACTAGCGGGGCCTACGAGCAGTACTTC
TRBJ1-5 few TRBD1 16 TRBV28 CASSRTTGVRNQPQHF TGTGCCAGCAGCCGAACGACAGGGGTAAGGAATCAGCCCCAGCATTTT
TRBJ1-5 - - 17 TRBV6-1 CASSAQTGFGANQPQHF TGTGCCAGCAGTGCCCAAACAGGGTTCGGTGCAAATCAGCCCCAGCATTTT
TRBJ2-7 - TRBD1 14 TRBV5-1 CASSGGQGVPEQYF TGCGCCAGCAGCGGGGGACAGGGAGTGCCCGAGCAGTACTTC
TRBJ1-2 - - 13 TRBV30 CAWSRGGGEGYTF TGTGCCTGGAGCCGAGGGGGGGGAGAAGGCTACACCTTC
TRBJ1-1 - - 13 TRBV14 CASSPTAGTEAFF TGTGCCAGCAGCCCGACAGCGGGCACTGAAGCTTTCTTT
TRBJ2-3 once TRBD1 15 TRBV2 CASSPDRGLGDTQYF TGTGCCAGCAGTCCTGACAGGGGGTTGGGAGATACGCAGTATTTT
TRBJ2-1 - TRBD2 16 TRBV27 CASSLLRLAGGNEQFF TGTGCCAGCAGTTTATTACGACTAGCGGGAGGTAATGAGCAGTTCTTC
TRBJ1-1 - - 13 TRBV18 CASSPPGQGEAFF TGTGCCAGCTCACCACCCGGCCAGGGAGAAGCTTTCTTT
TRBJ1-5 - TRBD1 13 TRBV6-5 CASSGQGGQPQHF TGTGCCAGCAGTGGACAGGGCGGTCAGCCCCAGCATTTT
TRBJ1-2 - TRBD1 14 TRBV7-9 CASSVPGTGYGYTF TGTGCCAGCAGCGTCCCCGGGACAGGATATGGCTACACCTTC
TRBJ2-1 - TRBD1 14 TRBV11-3 CASSQGAGPWEQFF TGTGCCAGCAGCCAGGGGGCTGGGCCGTGGGAGCAGTTCTTC
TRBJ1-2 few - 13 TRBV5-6 CASSRDPNSGYTF TGTGCCAGCAGCCGGGATCCTAACTCTGGCTACACCTTC
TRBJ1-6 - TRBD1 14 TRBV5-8 CASSSDRGRSPLHF TGTGCCAGCAGCTCAGACAGGGGAAGATCACCCCTCCACTTT
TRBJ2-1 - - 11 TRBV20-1 CSALQNNEQFF TGCAGTGCTCTCCAGAACAATGAGCAGTTCTTC
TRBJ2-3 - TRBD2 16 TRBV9 CASSGTSGRATDTQYF TGTGCCAGCAGCGGAACTAGCGGGAGGGCCACAGATACGCAGTATTTT
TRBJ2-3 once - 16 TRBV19 CASSLRRGTSTDTQYF TGTGCCAGTAGTCTAAGGCGGGGCACTAGCACAGATACGCAGTATTTT
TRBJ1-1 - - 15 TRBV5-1 CASSSYRAPNTEAFF TGCGCCAGCAGCTCTTACAGGGCGCCGAACACTGAAGCTTTCTTT
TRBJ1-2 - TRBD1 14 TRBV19 CASSLQGAQVGYTF TGTGCCAGTAGTCTTCAGGGGGCGCAGGTTGGCTACACCTTC
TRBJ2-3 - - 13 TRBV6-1 CASGTTTSDTQYF TGTGCCAGCGGCACCACAACCTCCGATACGCAGTATTTT